One sample yielded the 3 T cell receptor beta chains listed below, sequenced in a study of T cell responses to AZD1222 COVID-19 vaccine. Using immunoSEQ multiplex PCR, the repertoire was profiled, and TCRdb retains in-frame clones only, with some absent. Of 150,000 to 200,000 clones listed, 92% are singletons. The specimen comprised peripheral blood, sampled 28 days after the second AZD1222 dose. These receptor sequences come from an adult who received the AZD1222 COVID-19 vaccine.

The J gene is TRBJ1-2, the V gene TRBV2; 7 nucleotides align to TRBD1. Germline V gene sequence: CDR1 SNHLY, CDR2 FYNNEI. CDR3 length: 14 amino acids. Losses at the gene ends were 6 bases for V and 6 bases for J; bases not matched to a gene: 10. The CDR3 reads CASRMEGAFHGYTF. For the CDR3, the DNA is TGTGCCAGCAGGATGGAGGGGGCGTTCCATGGCTACACCTTC.

V and J are TRBV2 and TRBJ1-4, with D perhaps matching TRBD1 (6 bases). The CDR3 is 16 amino acids. Trimming removed 6 bases at V and 5 bases at J, with 19 bases between. Germline V lookup: CDR1 SNHLY, CDR2 FYNNEI. This CDR3 reads CASRPPRNRGNEKLFF. The CDR3, as DNA: TGTGCCAGCAGGCCCCCCCGAAATAGGGGGAATGAAAAACTGTTTTTT. Looking up the rest from reference TRBV2 and TRBJ1-4 gives the full variable domain: EPEVTQTPSHQVTQMGQEVILRCVPISNHLYFYWYRQILGQKVEFLVSFYNNEISEKSEIFDDQFSVERPDGSNFTLKIRSTKLEDSAMYFCASRPPRNRGNEKLFFGSGTQLSVL.

The chain links TRBV7-9 to TRBJ2-5; D possibly corresponds to TRBD2 (6 bases). This CDR3 region has 14 residues. The germline V gene encodes CDR1 SEHNR and CDR2 FQNEAQ (reference sequence). With 10 bases removed from V and 5 bases from J, the gap between germline ends came to 20 bases. For the CDR3, the DNA is TGTGCCACGGAGGGGCAGGCTGGGAGGGAGACCCAGTACTTC. The encoded protein is CATEGQAGRETQYF.